This T cell receptor (beta chain) was observed in a study of shared clonotypes between healthy human individuals (dated by TCRdb to 2020 to 2022). About the investigation overall: A few men and a couple of women, aged 18 to 49 years, made up the cohort. To increase sequencing depth and limit assay-specific biases, TCR repertoire library preparation and sequencing were carried out by different laboratories using diverse techniques. To estimate repertoire size and how much clonotypes are shared between individuals, the study performed deep sequencing of blood TCR repertoires from a few healthy adults. Each donor's leukapheresis produced roughly between roughly 0.85 and 9.5 billion PBMCs.

About this clone itself: What this receptor recognizes is not known. No base quality values were provided; no much bigger clone lies one nucleotide off.

Based on the germline V gene, the CDR1 and CDR2 sequences are MGHRA and YSYEKL. Trimming removed 6 bases from V and 10 bases from J; the gene matches leave 7 bases unexplained. The CDR3 covers 12 residues, taking in both the cysteine and the phenylalanine. Just the 36-base CDR3 DNA is kept, in frame starting at base 1. Healthy HIV-negative adults with no recently reported acute infections or vaccinations were included as donors. Every donor was a Caucasian adult living in Nashville, Tennessee, USA. For unsorted samples, roughly 91 million PBMCs were counted, and genomic DNA was extracted using the QIAamp DNA Blood Mini kit. Blood was collected by leukapheresis, and PBMCs were isolated by Ficoll-Histopaque density gradient centrifugation and then cryopreserved in liquid nitrogen vapor phase. TCR CDR3 regions were amplified from genomic DNA by multiplex PCR using the deep immunoSEQ assay. Genomic DNA extracted from each cell subset was distributed evenly over all wells of several immunoSEQ 96-well plates, and each plate served as one replicate. For unsorted PBMC, each replicate PCR was loaded with roughly 0.3 ug genomic DNA, equivalent to 30,000 or so T cell genomes. Ten immunoSEQ deep assay plates were used to sequence the unsorted PBMC genomic DNA. Purified libraries were quantified with a Qubit 3.0 fluorometer, sized on a Bioanalyzer 2100, and re-quantified with the KAPA Library Quantification kit. Each immunoSEQ 96-well plate was sequenced on its own single-read 150-cycle Illumina NextSeq 550 flow cell. As for the original processing: Because the immunoSEQ output held only junctional sequences and lacked quality scores, the filtering could not match the filtering applied to full-length reads. To assign V/J genes and CDR3, sequences were annotated using PyIR, a Python wrapper for IgBLAST v1.9, with IMGT germline references. Reads were filtered out if the reads had weak V/J assignments (E-value above 1e-6), no CDR3, stop codons, out-of-frame junctions, or ambiguous translated residues. V3J clonotypes were defined as sequences sharing the same inferred V gene, J gene, and CDR3 amino acid sequence. Percentage overlap between repertoires was computed as shared unique clonotypes divided by the size of the smaller repertoire. Three approaches were used to assess repertoire richness: RTK rarefaction, the Chao1 estimator, and Recon v2.1 estimates of unobserved clonotypes. Entries here come from immuneACCESS through TCRdb and include only in-frame sequences with V and J called. Some clones fail to appear in such tables; in the studies checked, an unresolved V gene covers under half of the shortfall, and the cause of the remainder is unknown. That table is the source of V, J and clone size, and D and trimming were worked out from the DNA. The sample table shows some 510,000 clones, and roughly 78% are seen once. Of the sample, 10% to 15% is held by the ten largest clones.

The paper's findings and limits, for the study overall: Sampling was restricted to blood, and TCR repertoires in tissues likely differ from the TCR repertoires found in blood. Because the study included a small number of donors, the genetic and exposure-history diversity represented was limited. Based on pairwise subsampling, the degree of clonotype sharing among donors was expected to be affected by sequencing depth.

This chain is built from TRBV4-1 and TRBJ1-2; 8 junctional bases match TRBD1. Material for sequencing was PBMCs. This clonotype was obtained from a woman aged 35 to 49 in good health. Some clones in this sample may be carry-over from other donors' samples. For the CDR3, the sequence is CASRHTGGAYTF. The DNA is as follows: TGCGCCAGCAGGCACACAGGGGGGGCCTACACCTTC.